One sample yielded the 23 T cell receptor beta chains listed below, sequenced in a study of T cell responses to AZD1222 COVID-19 vaccine. This table comes from immunoSEQ multiplex PCR, and its TCRdb copy is limited to in-frame clones, with some not included. This table holds some 80,000 clones, approximately 88% found once. The specimen was peripheral blood, collected 28 days after the second dose of the MenACWY control vaccine. The source is an adult who received the MenACWY meningococcal vaccine as a control.

The chain links TRBV29-1 to TRBJ2-7, with D maybe TRBD1 (5 bases). This CDR3 spans 13 amino acids. V was trimmed by 6 bases and J by 1 base, leaving 13 bases between them. Germline values: CDR1 SQVTM, CDR2 ANQGSEA. The CDR3 coding sequence is TGCAGCGTAAGGACGGACACGTCCTACGAGCAGTACTTC. It yields the protein CSVRTDTSYEQYF.

The J gene is TRBJ1-1, the V gene TRBV4-3; perhaps TRBD1 as D (5 bases). Trimming left V 4 bases short and J 2 bases short, with 14 bases between. Germline V gene sequence: CDR1 LGHNA, CDR2 YSLEER. The CDR3 totals 15 residues. Here the CDR3 DNA reads TGCGCCAGCAGCCTGAAGGACACCACTAACACTGAAGCTTTCTTT. Translating it yields CASSLKDTTNTEAFF.

This clone was counted only a few times. The J gene is TRBJ1-6, the V gene TRBV2; TRBD1 might be the D (5 bases). The V and J ends lost 3 bases and 7 bases respectively, with 7 bases between them. The CDR3 consists of 13 residues. Germline CDR1 SNHLY, CDR2 FYNNEI. The CDR3 coding sequence is TGTGCCAGCAGTGAGAGGGGCAATTCACCCCTCCACTTT. Translated: CASSERGNSPLHF.

The CDR3 DNA reads TGTGCCAGCAGCCAAAACACTGAAGCTTTCTTT. It translates to CASSQNTEAFF. The V gene is TRBV3-1 (or the pseudogene TRBV3-2), the J gene TRBJ1-1; D uncertain. Trimming removed 2 bases from V and 2 bases from J, with 0 bases in between. This CDR3 is 11 amino acids long. Per germline, CDR1 LGHDT and CDR2 YNNKEL (reference sequence).

The J gene is TRBJ1-4, the V gene TRBV7-7; the D gene is possibly TRBD1 (6 bases). The CDR3 contains 15 residues. Trimming removed 1 base from V and 8 bases from J, with 14 bases in between. From germline, CDR1 is SSHAT and CDR2 FNYEAQ (reference sequence). CDR3 protein: CASSLGGQGSEKLFF. The CDR3 DNA reads TGTGCCAGCAGCTTAGGCGGGCAGGGGTCGGAAAAACTGTTTTTT.

CDR3 amino acids: CASSPTGVSTDTQYF. In nucleotides, the CDR3 is TGTGCCAGCAGCCCAACAGGGGTCAGCACAGATACGCAGTATTTT. The V and J genes are TRBV7-9 and TRBJ2-3, with TRBD1 identical over 7 bases. This CDR3 region has 15 residues. The V segment lost 5 bases and the J segment 0 bases; nucleotides outside the gene matches: 5. In germline, CDR1 is SEHNR, CDR2 FQNEAQ (reference sequence).

The J gene is TRBJ1-2, the V gene TRBV30; D is unclear. The V and J ends lost 0 bases and 5 bases respectively, with 7 bases between them. The CDR3 consists of 12 residues. In germline, CDR1 is GTSNPN, CDR2 SVGIG (reference sequence). The CDR3 bases are TGTGCCTGGAGTGTAAGGGCTTATGGCTACACCTTC. It codes for CAWSVRAYGYTF.

V gene TRBV7-9 combines with J gene TRBJ1-2; the D is unclear. V gave up 0 bases and J gave up 1 base, with 6 bases separating them. The CDR3 contains 14 residues. Germline lookup yields CDR1 SEHNR and CDR2 FQNEAQ (reference sequence). DNA for the CDR3: TGTGCCAGCAGCTTAGCATCCAGTAACTATGGCTACACCTTC. This gives the protein CASSLASSNYGYTF. The full variable domain, rest sourced from reference TRBV7-9 and TRBJ1-2, is DTGVSQNPRHKITKRGQNVTFRCDPISEHNRLYWYRQTLGQGPEFLTYFQNEAQLEKSRLLSDRFSAERPKGSFSTLEIQRTEQGDSAMYLCASSLASSNYGYTFGSGTRLTVV.

The chain employs TRBV7-2 and TRBJ1-6; D gene uncertain. V dropped 3 bases and J dropped 2 bases, with 8 bases sitting between them. This CDR3 spans 15 amino acids. Germline CDR1 SGHTA, CDR2 FQGNSA. The CDR3 loop reads CASSFVAAYNSPLHF. The CDR3 coding sequence is TGTGCCAGCAGCTTTGTCGCGGCCTATAATTCACCCCTCCACTTT.

The rearrangement joins TRBV4-2 to TRBJ2-3; D tentatively reads TRBD1 or TRBD2 (5 bases each). Germline V lookup: CDR1 LGHNA, CDR2 YNFKEQ. The CDR3 has 15 residues. Trimming removed 1 base at V and 2 bases at J, with 10 bases between. CDR3 sequence reads: CASSQGLGVTDTQYF. In DNA form, the CDR3 reads TGTGCCAGCAGCCAAGGATTGGGGGTCACAGATACGCAGTATTTT.

In its sample, this clone was seen once. V is TRBV2 and J is TRBJ1-6; D remains unclear. Looked up from germline, CDR1 is SNHLY and CDR2 is FYNNEI. The ends were cut back, 6 bases at V and 8 bases at J, with 14 bases in the middle. The CDR3 is 14 residues long. CDR3 in amino acids: CASSPGSRDSPLHF. CDR3 sequence (DNA): TGTGCCAGCAGCCCCGGCTCCCGGGATTCACCCCTCCACTTT.

The genes are TRBV28 and TRBJ1-5, with 10 positions matching TRBD1. V was clipped by 4 bases and J by 7 bases; unmatched bases: 10. This CDR3 region has 16 residues. Germline CDR1 MDHEN, CDR2 SYDVKM. The DNA for the CDR3 is TGTGCCAGCAGTTACTATCGACAGGGGGCCGCCCAGCCCCAGCATTTT. This translates into CASSYYRQGAAQPQHF.

The rearrangement joins TRBV6-1 to TRBJ1-5, with 8 bases identical to TRBD1. Germline-derived CDR1 and CDR2 are MNHNS and SASEGT. CDR3 length: 16 residues. Germline trimming cut 1 base from V and 7 bases from J; bases unmatched to any gene: 9. The CDR3 is CASSEEVGQGGQPQHF. DNA of the CDR3: TGTGCCAGCAGTGAAGAAGTCGGACAGGGCGGGCAGCCCCAGCATTTT.

V gene TRBV5-4 combines with J gene TRBJ2-4, with a possible D match to TRBD1 (5 bases). The V end lost 0 bases, the J end lost 5 bases, and 9 bases lay between the germline ends. Germline V gene lookup returns CDR1 SGHNT and CDR2 YYREEE (reference sequence). The CDR3 runs to 14 residues. Here the CDR3 DNA reads TGTGCCAGCAGCTTGGTCCAGGGCGAAAACATTCAGTACTTC. The encoded protein is CASSLVQGENIQYF.

The V and J genes are TRBV2 and TRBJ2-3; possibly TRBD2 for D (6 bases). Germline V gene sequence: CDR1 SNHLY, CDR2 FYNNEI. V gave up 6 bases and J gave up 5 bases, with 21 bases separating them. This CDR3 has 16 amino acids. For the CDR3, the DNA is TGTGCCAGCAGGGATCCCGGGGGAAGTATTGGAGATACGCAGTATTTT. As protein: CASRDPGGSIGDTQYF.

This chain links TRBV6-5 with TRBJ2-1; 8 bases line up with TRBD2. Germline values: CDR1 MNHEY, CDR2 SVGAGI. The CDR3 is 14 residues long. J was trimmed by 10 bases and V by 2 bases; bases with no gene match: 7. This chain's CDR3 is CASSYLGASGEQFF. The CDR3 region has the DNA TGTGCCAGCAGTTACCTGGGGGCTAGCGGGGAGCAGTTCTTC.

The rearrangement joins TRBV2 to TRBJ1-5, with 7 bases matching TRBD1. The CDR3 has 15 amino acids. Germline V lookup: CDR1 SNHLY, CDR2 FYNNEI. After removal of 7 bases from V and 0 bases from J, the junction contained 6 bases not matched to a gene. The CDR3 loop reads CASTPGQVSNQPQHF. DNA of the CDR3: TGTGCCAGCACCCCCGGACAGGTTAGCAATCAGCCCCAGCATTTT.

This chain connects TRBV3-1 (or the pseudogene TRBV3-2) to TRBJ1-5; D perhaps matches TRBD1 (6 bases). The CDR3 has 16 residues. The V and J ends lost 0 bases and 2 bases respectively, with 11 bases between them. Germline CDR1 reads LGHDT; CDR2 reads YNNKEL (reference sequence). In nucleotides, the CDR3 is TGTGCCAGCAGCCAAGATCGGCAGGGGCGCAATCAGCCCCAGCATTTT. It yields the protein CASSQDRQGRNQPQHF.

The chain joins TRBV7-9 to TRBJ1-2; D gene uncertain. V lost 5 bases to trimming and J lost 4 bases, with 8 bases between them. The CDR3 sequence is 12 residues long. Germline values: CDR1 SEHNR, CDR2 FQNEAQ (reference sequence). CDR3 bases: TGTGCCAGCAGCCGGGATTCCTATGGCTACACCTTC. Translated: CASSRDSYGYTF. The whole variable domain, filled in from reference TRBV7-9 and TRBJ1-2, reads DTGVSQNPRHKITKRGQNVTFRCDPISEHNRLYWYRQTLGQGPEFLTYFQNEAQLEKSRLLSDRFSAERPKGSFSTLEIQRTEQGDSAMYLCASSRDSYGYTFGSGTRLTVV.

V and J are TRBV30 and TRBJ1-4, with 8 bases that match TRBD1. CDR1 is GTSNPN and CDR2 is SVGIG in the germline V gene (reference sequence). There are 14 residues in the CDR3. V dropped 4 bases and J dropped 7; count of bases not matched to a gene: 8. DNA of the CDR3: TGTGCCTGGATTCCCCAGGGGGCGCCTGAAAAACTGTTTTTT. Its translation is CAWIPQGAPEKLFF.

The chain carries TRBV9 and TRBJ2-5; 9 nucleotides match TRBD1. The length of the CDR3 is 15 residues. Germline CDR1 SGDLS, CDR2 YYNGEE. The junction had 6 bases not matched to a gene; V was cut back by 4 bases and J by 2 bases. CDR3 in amino acids: CASSIAGTGQETQYF. Written as DNA, the CDR3 is TGTGCCAGCAGCATCGCCGGGACAGGGCAAGAGACCCAGTACTTC.

The chain links TRBV6-1 to TRBJ1-2; D is undetermined. Trimming removed 3 bases from V and 8 bases from J, with 4 bases in between. Germline V gene sequence: CDR1 MNHNS, CDR2 SASEGT. The CDR3 consists of 10 residues. Here the CDR3 reads CASSESGYTF. CDR3 sequence (DNA): TGTGCCAGCAGTGAGAGCGGCTACACCTTC.

The V gene is TRBV19, the J gene TRBJ2-2; possibly TRBD1 for D (6 bases). CDR1 LNHDA and CDR2 SQIVND come from the germline V gene (reference sequence). Trimming shortened V by 5 bases and J by 0 bases, and 7 bases separated the two germline ends. CDR3 length: 14 residues. In nucleotides, the CDR3 is TGTGCCAGTAGTTACAGGGCGAACACCGGGGAGCTGTTTTTT. Encoded protein: CASSYRANTGELFF.